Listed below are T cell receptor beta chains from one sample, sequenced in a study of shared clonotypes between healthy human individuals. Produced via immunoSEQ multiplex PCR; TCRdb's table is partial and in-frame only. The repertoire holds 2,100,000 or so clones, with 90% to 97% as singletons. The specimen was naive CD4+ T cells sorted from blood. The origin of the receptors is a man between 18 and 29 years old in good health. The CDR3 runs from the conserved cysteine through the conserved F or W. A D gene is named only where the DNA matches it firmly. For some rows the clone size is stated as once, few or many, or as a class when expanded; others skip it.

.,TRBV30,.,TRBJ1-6,TGTGCCTGGAGTGACCCCTGGACGAATTCACCCCTCCACTTT,CAWSDPWTNSPLHF
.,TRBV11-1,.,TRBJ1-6,TGTGCCAGCAGCTTCGGAGGGCGGGGTTCACCCCTCCACTTT,CASSFGGRGSPLHF
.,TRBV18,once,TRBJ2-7,TGTGCCAGCTCACCTAATTTTCTAGCTAGCTCCTACGAGCAGTACTTC,CASSPNFLASSYEQYF
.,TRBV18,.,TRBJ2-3,TGTGCCAGCTCACCACAGAGGAGGGCGCAAAATACGCAGTATTTT,CASSPQRRAQNTQYF
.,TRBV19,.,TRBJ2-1,TGTGCCAGTAAGAGGGGGGGCAGTGATAATGAGCAGTTCTTC,CASKRGGSDNEQFF
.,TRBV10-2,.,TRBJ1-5,TGCGCCAGCAGTACGGGGGTCAATCAGCCCCAGCATTTT,CASSTGVNQPQHF
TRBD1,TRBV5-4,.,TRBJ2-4,TGTGCCAGCAACCTGGACAGGGACAAAAACATTCAGTACTTC,CASNLDRDKNIQYF
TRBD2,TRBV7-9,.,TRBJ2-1,TGTGCCAGCAGCTTAAGGGCGGGGGGAACCTACAATGAGCAGTTCTTC,CASSLRAGGTYNEQFF
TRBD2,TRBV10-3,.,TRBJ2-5,TGTGCCATCAGTGGAGTAGCGGGGGGCGAGACCCAGTACTTC,CAISGVAGGETQYF
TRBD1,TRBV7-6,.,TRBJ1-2,TGTGCCAGCAGCTTAGAGACAGGGTCAGGCTATGGCTACACCTTC,CASSLETGSGYGYTF
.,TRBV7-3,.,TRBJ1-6,TGTGCCAGCAGCTTGATGGCAGACTATAATTCACCCCTCCACTTT,CASSLMADYNSPLHF
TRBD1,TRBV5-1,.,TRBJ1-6,TGCGCCAGCAGCACCGACAGGGCGTATAATTCACCCCTCCACTTT,CASSTDRAYNSPLHF
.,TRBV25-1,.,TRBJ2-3,TGTGCCAGCAGTGAGCACCACGGAGATACGCAGTATTTT,CASSEHHGDTQYF
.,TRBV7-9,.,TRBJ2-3,TGTGCGACGGCAGGGTTGCCAGATACGCAGTATTTT,CATAGLPDTQYF
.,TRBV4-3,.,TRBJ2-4,TGCGCCAGCAGCCAAGCCCCTGCAGGGAGTAATAACGCCAAAAACATTCAGTACTTC,CASSQAPAGSNNAKNIQYF
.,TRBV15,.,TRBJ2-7,TGTGCCACCAGCAGAGATCTTGGGCTCTACGAGCAGTACTTC,CATSRDLGLYEQYF
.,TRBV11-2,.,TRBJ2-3,TGTGCCAGCAGCACAACTAGCCCCACAGATACGCAGTATTTT,CASSTTSPTDTQYF
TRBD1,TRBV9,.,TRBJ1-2,TGTGCCAGCAGCGGGGTCGGACAGGGATCGGACTATGGCTACACCTTC,CASSGVGQGSDYGYTF
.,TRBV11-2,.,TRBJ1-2,TGTGCCAGCAGCTTAGATGGCTATGGCTACACCTTC,CASSLDGYGYTF
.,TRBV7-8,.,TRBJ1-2,TGTGCCAGCAGCTTAAGGCCCGGGGATGGCTACACCTTC,CASSLRPGDGYTF
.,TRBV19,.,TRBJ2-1,TGTGCCAGTATCCCACGGGGTGGATCCTACAATGAGCAGTTCTTC,CASIPRGGSYNEQFF
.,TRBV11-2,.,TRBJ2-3,TGTGCCAGCAGCCCCGGGTCTGTTGTGCCCACAGATACGCAGTATTTT,CASSPGSVVPTDTQYF
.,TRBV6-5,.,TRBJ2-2,TGTGCCAGCAGACCGGGACAAACGAACACCGGGGAGCTGTTTTTT,CASRPGQTNTGELFF
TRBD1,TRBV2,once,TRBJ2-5,TGTGCCAGCAGGACAGGGCCTCAAGAGACCCAGTACTTC,CASRTGPQETQYF
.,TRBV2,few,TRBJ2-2,TGTGCCAGCAGCCAGGAGAACACCGGGGAGCTGTTTTTT,CASSQENTGELFF
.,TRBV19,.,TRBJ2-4,TGTGCCAGTAAGTCCGGGGCCGACAAAAACATTCAGTACTTC,CASKSGADKNIQYF
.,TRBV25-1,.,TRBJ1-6,TGTGCCAGCAGTGAAGGGACATATAATTCACCCCTCCACTTT,CASSEGTYNSPLHF
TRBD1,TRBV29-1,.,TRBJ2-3,TGCAGCGTTGAAGACAGGGGGATCAGCACAGATACGCAGTATTTT,CSVEDRGISTDTQYF
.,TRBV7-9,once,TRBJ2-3,TGTGCCAGCAGCTTACTCGGCGGACCGATGGTGGATACGCAGTATTTT,CASSLLGGPMVDTQYF